This TCR beta chain came from a study of identical twins. The CDR3 runs 14 residues. The germline V and J ends were trimmed by 3 bases and 4 bases, with 12 bases remaining between them. Germline CDR1 MGHDK, CDR2 SYGVNS. This clonotype has just a few counts. Its antigen is unknown. Each CDR3 protein is one row after TCRdb ran MiXCR on the 5' RACE reads. The data show 200,000 to 300,000 distinct CDR3 sequences, about 10% seen once. Notes on the study in general: Fewer insertions marked abundant cord blood beta clonotypes; young adult naive trended weakly, memory not at all.

The sequencing sample was made of memory T cells sorted from blood. The V gene is TRBV25-1, the J gene TRBJ1-2, with D possibly matching TRBD1 (5 bases). This TCR came from a man in his forties or fifties in good health. The CDR3 is CASSDTTALYGYTF. The CDR3 DNA follows: TGTGCCAGCAGTGATACGACAGCCCTCTATGGCTACACCTTC.